One and the same sample provided the 6 T cell receptor beta chains below, sequenced in a study of cytomegalovirus exposure and HLA in healthy donors. Both 60 Vbeta primers and 13 Jbeta primers went into the PCR. This table comes from immunoSEQ multiplex PCR, and its TCRdb copy is limited to in-frame clones, with some not included. This sample has 100,000 to 150,000 clones; roughly four fifths occur once, and the top ten carry 5% to 7%. Source material: PBMCs. The receptors originated from a woman in her forties in good health and CMV-seropositive.

There are a few counts of this clone. This chain uses TRBV18 with TRBJ2-7, with D tentatively TRBD1 (5 bases). CDR3 length: 13 residues. The V gene lost 3 bases and the J gene lost 5 bases, with 11 bases spanning the gap. CDR1 and CDR2 from the germline V gene are KGHSH and LQKENI. The CDR3 is CASSPGQDNEQYF. CDR3 coding DNA: TGTGCCAGCTCACCGGGGCAGGACAACGAGCAGTACTTC.

The V and J genes are TRBV7-3 and TRBJ1-2; TRBD1 aligns across 7 bases. This CDR3 spans 13 amino acids. Germline CDR1 is SGHTA and CDR2 is FQGTGA. V shed 5 bases, J shed 3 bases, and the junction held 3 bases outside the gene matches. The CDR3 protein is CASSRTGDYGYTF. DNA of the CDR3: TGTGCCAGCAGCCGAACAGGGGACTATGGCTACACCTTC.

The chain couples TRBV6-1 to TRBJ1-6; TRBD1 might be the D (5 bases). There are 13 residues in the CDR3. Trimming removed 4 bases at V and 7 bases at J, with 8 bases between. The V gene's germline CDR1 is MNHNS and CDR2 SASEGT. This chain's CDR3 is CASSGQSNSPLHF. In DNA form, the CDR3 reads TGTGCCAGCAGTGGACAGTCGAATTCACCCCTCCACTTT.

This clone was seen a single time. The CDR3 is CASSGRTEAFF. CDR3 DNA: TGTGCCAGCTCCGGGAGGACTGAAGCTTTCTTT. The rearrangement links TRBV2 to TRBJ1-1; D remains ambiguous. Germline V gives CDR1 SNHLY, CDR2 FYNNEI. V was trimmed by 8 bases and J by 5 bases, leaving 9 bases between them. The CDR3 is 11 residues long.

This rearrangement joins TRBV4-3 to TRBJ2-3, with 8 positions matching TRBD2. The junction had 6 bases not matched to a gene; V was cut back by 1 base and J by 3 bases. CDR1 LGHNA and CDR2 YSLEER come from the germline V gene. This CDR3 contains 16 residues. CDR3 sequence: CASSQAAGGRTDTQYF. DNA of the CDR3: TGCGCCAGCAGCCAAGCTGCGGGAGGAAGGACAGATACGCAGTATTTT.

The chain links TRBV27 to TRBJ1-1, with 9 bases lining up with TRBD1. J was trimmed by 5 bases and V by 2 bases; bases with no gene match: 9. CDR1 is MNHEY and CDR2 is SMNVEV in the germline V gene (reference sequence). The CDR3 runs to 16 residues. As DNA, the CDR3 is TGTGCCAGCAGTTTAACTTTGGGGACAGGGTGGACTGAAGCTTTCTTT. The encoded protein is CASSLTLGTGWTEAFF.